Here is one T cell receptor (beta chain) with its context. The data derive from a study of CD8 T cells in Susac syndrome. Random hexamers were used to reverse transcribe the RNA input (0.5 to 1 ug). TCRdb analysed the immunoSEQ multiplex PCR reads with MiXCR anew, one entry per CDR3 protein. The sample carries about 120,000 distinct CDR3 sequences, around 95% recorded once. The CDR3 consists of 14 residues. V lost 6 bases and J lost 9; bases outside the gene matches: 8. Germline loops: CDR1 DFQATT, CDR2 SNEGSKA (reference sequence). The TCR comes from a human donor with Susac syndrome. Material: CD8+ T cells from PBMCs. The chain uses TRBV20-1 and TRBJ2-1; 13 positions agree with TRBD2. The CDR3 reads CSAKGTSGDVEQFF. As DNA, the CDR3 is TGCAGTGCCAAGGGGACTAGCGGGGATGTTGAGCAGTTCTTC.